A selection of T cell receptor beta chains follows, all from one sample in a study of shared clonotypes between healthy human individuals. Profiling relied on immunoSEQ multiplex PCR, and the TCRdb table lists in-frame clones only, not all of them. In the table there are over a million clones, about 96% of which are singletons. Sequenced sample: naive CD4+ T cells sorted from blood. The receptors were sampled from a man younger than 45 in good health. The CDR3 runs from the conserved cysteine through the conserved F or W. The order of the fields is CDR3 DNA, CDR3 protein, D gene, V gene, J gene. A D gene is named only where the DNA matches it firmly.

CDR3nt: TGTGCCAGCAGTGAAGCCTTGGGGGGGGACTATGGCTACACCTTC; CDR3aa: CASSEALGGDYGYTF; d_gene: NA; v_gene: TRBV6-1; j_gene: TRBJ1-2
CDR3nt: TGTGCCAGCAGCTTGGGGGGGAAGCAGTTCTTC; CDR3aa: CASSLGGKQFF; d_gene: NA; v_gene: TRBV5-4; j_gene: TRBJ2-1
CDR3nt: TGTGCCAGCAGTTTGTTGGACAGACAGGGACCTGGAAACACCATATATTTT; CDR3aa: CASSLLDRQGPGNTIYF; d_gene: TRBD1; v_gene: TRBV28; j_gene: TRBJ1-3
CDR3nt: TGTGCCAGCAGCTTACGCAGGGGAAGGGACTACAATGAGCAGTTCTTC; CDR3aa: CASSLRRGRDYNEQFF; d_gene: NA; v_gene: TRBV7-9; j_gene: TRBJ2-1
CDR3nt: TGTGCCAGTAGCCCGGGGGATTTGGATACGCAGTATTTT; CDR3aa: CASSPGDLDTQYF; d_gene: NA; v_gene: TRBV19; j_gene: TRBJ2-3
CDR3nt: TGTGCCAGCAGCGTAGCCGAGCGGCCCCCGATAGATACGCAGTATTTT; CDR3aa: CASSVAERPPIDTQYF; d_gene: NA; v_gene: TRBV9; j_gene: TRBJ2-3
CDR3nt: TGTGCCAGCAGCTTTCCCACAGTCCAAGAGACCCAGTACTTC; CDR3aa: CASSFPTVQETQYF; d_gene: NA; v_gene: TRBV5-6; j_gene: TRBJ2-5
CDR3nt: TGTGCCAGCAGTTACCGCGTGATAGCGGAGCCCTACGAGCAGTACTTC; CDR3aa: CASSYRVIAEPYEQYF; d_gene: NA; v_gene: TRBV6-6; j_gene: TRBJ2-7
CDR3nt: TGTGCCAGCAGAGTACTAGCGGCTTCCTACAATGAGCAGTTCTTC; CDR3aa: CASRVLAASYNEQFF; d_gene: TRBD2; v_gene: TRBV6-4; j_gene: TRBJ2-1
CDR3nt: TGTGCCAGCAGCCTGAACAGGGGTGAAAAACTGTTTTTT; CDR3aa: CASSLNRGEKLFF; d_gene: TRBD1; v_gene: TRBV4-2; j_gene: TRBJ1-4
CDR3nt: TGTGCCAGCAGTATACACCCGCGTGGCAACCCTGGCTACACCTTC; CDR3aa: CASSIHPRGNPGYTF; d_gene: NA; v_gene: TRBV28; j_gene: TRBJ1-2
CDR3nt: TGTGCCAGTAGTGACCCGCCCCACGGGGAGCTGTTTTTT; CDR3aa: CASSDPPHGELFF; d_gene: NA; v_gene: TRBV19; j_gene: TRBJ2-2
CDR3nt: TGTGCCAGCAGCCAAGACAGATCCGTATACGAGCAGTACTTC; CDR3aa: CASSQDRSVYEQYF; d_gene: NA; v_gene: TRBV6-1; j_gene: TRBJ2-7
CDR3nt: TGTGCCAGCAGCTTCACCTCCTACGAGCAGTACTTC; CDR3aa: CASSFTSYEQYF; d_gene: NA; v_gene: TRBV5-6; j_gene: TRBJ2-7
CDR3nt: TGTGCCAGCTCACCACCGTGGGAGGGAGGGATGAACACTGAAGCTTTCTTT; CDR3aa: CASSPPWEGGMNTEAFF; d_gene: NA; v_gene: TRBV18; j_gene: TRBJ1-1
CDR3nt: TGTGCCAGCAGCCCACGGGGGGGCCAGTATGGCTACACCTTC; CDR3aa: CASSPRGGQYGYTF; d_gene: NA; v_gene: TRBV7-9; j_gene: TRBJ1-2
CDR3nt: TGTGCCAGCAGCGCCACTCAGGTTTCGGGAAACACCATATATTTT; CDR3aa: CASSATQVSGNTIYF; d_gene: NA; v_gene: TRBV9; j_gene: TRBJ1-3
CDR3nt: TGTGCCAGCAGCTTGGGACTAGCGGTCTACAATGAGCAGTTCTTC; CDR3aa: CASSLGLAVYNEQFF; d_gene: TRBD2; v_gene: TRBV7-3; j_gene: TRBJ2-1
CDR3nt: TGCGCCAGCAGCTTGGAGCAGGGCTCATCCTACGAGCAGTACTTC; CDR3aa: CASSLEQGSSYEQYF; d_gene: NA; v_gene: TRBV5-1; j_gene: TRBJ2-7
CDR3nt: TGTGCCAGCAGCCCCCGCGGGGGGACTAGCACAGATACGCAGTATTTT; CDR3aa: CASSPRGGTSTDTQYF; d_gene: TRBD2; v_gene: TRBV9; j_gene: TRBJ2-3
CDR3nt: TGCAGCGTTGTGGAAGTATTACAGGGGGCTAACTATGGCTACACCTTC; CDR3aa: CSVVEVLQGANYGYTF; d_gene: TRBD1; v_gene: TRBV29-1; j_gene: TRBJ1-2
CDR3nt: TGCGCCAGCAGCCAAGTTTACGGGAGGGAGTACAGCGAGCAGTTCTTC; CDR3aa: CASSQVYGREYSEQFF; d_gene: TRBD2; v_gene: TRBV4-1; j_gene: TRBJ2-1